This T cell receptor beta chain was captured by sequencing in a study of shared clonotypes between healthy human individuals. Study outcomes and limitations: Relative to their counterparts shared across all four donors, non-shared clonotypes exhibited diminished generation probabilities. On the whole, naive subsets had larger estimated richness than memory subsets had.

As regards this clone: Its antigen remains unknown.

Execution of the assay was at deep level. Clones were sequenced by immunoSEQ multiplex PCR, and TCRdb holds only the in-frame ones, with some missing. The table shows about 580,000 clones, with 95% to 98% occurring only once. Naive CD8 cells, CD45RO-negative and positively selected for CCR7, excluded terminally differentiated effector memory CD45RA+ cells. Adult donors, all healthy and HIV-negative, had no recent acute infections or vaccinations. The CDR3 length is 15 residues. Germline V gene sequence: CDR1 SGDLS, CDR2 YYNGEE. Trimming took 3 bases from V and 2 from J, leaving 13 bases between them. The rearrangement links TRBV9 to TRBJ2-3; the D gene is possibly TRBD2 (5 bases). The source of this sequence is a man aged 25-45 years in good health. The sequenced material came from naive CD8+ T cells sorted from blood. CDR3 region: CASSEGVSSTDTQYF. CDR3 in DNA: TGTGCCAGCAGCGAGGGAGTCTCCTCCACAGATACGCAGTATTTT.